Each of the 21 T cell receptor beta chains below was sequenced from the same sample in a study of cytomegalovirus exposure and HLA in healthy donors. PCR amplification relied on 60 Vbeta primers (plus 13 Jbeta primers). Some clones are missing from TCRdb's copy, which holds only in-frame ones; the method was immunoSEQ multiplex PCR. Altogether about 130,000 clones are present, around a tenth being singletons, with the ten largest covering approximately 1.7%. Sequencing was carried out using PBMCs. These receptors were collected from a man aged 45-60 years in good health and CMV-seronegative.

The chain carries TRBV28 and TRBJ2-3; D is possibly TRBD2 (6 bases). V was cut by 5 bases and J by 6 bases, with 15 bases left in between. In germline, CDR1 is MDHEN, CDR2 SYDVKM. The CDR3 runs to 14 residues. CDR3 sequence: CASSSGGFRDTQYF. The DNA of the CDR3 is TGTGCCAGCAGTAGTGGGGGGTTCAGGGATACGCAGTATTTT.

This clone was found a few times. V usage is TRBV5-1 and J usage is TRBJ1-2; D is possibly TRBD1 (5 bases). Deletions cut 0 bases from V and 0 bases from J, with 21 bases between. The V gene's germline CDR1 is SGHRS and CDR2 YFSETQ. The CDR3 sequence is 19 residues long. The CDR3 sequence: CASSLDGRGLEGANYGYTF. CDR3 sequence (DNA): TGCGCCAGCAGCTTGGACGGGAGGGGCTTGGAAGGAGCTAACTATGGCTACACCTTC. The full variable domain, rest sourced from reference TRBV5-1 and TRBJ1-2, is KAGVTQTPRYLIKTRGQQVTLSCSPISGHRSVSWYQQTPGQGLQFLFEYFSETQRNKGNFPGRFSGRQFSNSRSEMNVSTLELGDSALYLCASSLDGRGLEGANYGYTFGSGTRLTVV.

J is TRBJ2-5 and V is TRBV10-3, with a possible D match to TRBD1 (6 bases). This CDR3 has 13 amino acids. The germline V gene has CDR1 ENHRY and CDR2 SYGVKD. Between the trimmed V and J ends, which lost 11 bases and 8 bases, there was a span of 21 bases. The CDR3 sequence: CALAPGHYATQYF. In nucleotides, the CDR3 is TGTGCCTTGGCCCCGGGACACTACGCTACCCAGTACTTC.

V is TRBV7-2 and J is TRBJ1-6, with D perhaps matching TRBD1 (5 bases). Germline loops: CDR1 SGHTA, CDR2 FQGNSA. Trimming pared 4 bases from V and 11 bases from J, leaving 9 bases between. The CDR3 extends over 12 amino acids. The CDR3 nucleotides read TGTGCCAGCAGCTCAGACAGAACACCCCTCCACTTT. Translating it yields CASSSDRTPLHF.

The chain carries TRBV19 and TRBJ2-5; TRBD1 is a possible D gene (7 bases). This CDR3 comprises 16 residues. V was pared by 3 bases and J by 0 bases, with 14 bases between. Looked up from germline, CDR1 is LNHDA and CDR2 is SQIVND (reference sequence). CDR3: CASSIQGGSYQETQYF. DNA of the CDR3: TGTGCCAGTAGTATCCAGGGGGGTTCGTACCAAGAGACCCAGTACTTC. Using reference TRBV19 and TRBJ2-5 for the parts outside the CDR3, the full variable domain is DGGITQSPKYLFRKEGQNVTLSCEQNLNHDAMYWYRQDPGQGLRLIYYSQIVNDFQKGDIAEGYSVSREKKESFPLTVTSAQKNPTAFYLCASSIQGGSYQETQYFGPGTRLLVL.

This clone was detected a few times. This sequence joins TRBV19 and TRBJ1-1; D remains unclear. With 1 base removed from V and 5 bases from J, the gap between germline ends came to 11 bases. Germline assignment: CDR1 LNHDA and CDR2 SQIVND (reference sequence). The CDR3 length is 14 residues. Here the CDR3 reads CASSIAPGRTEAFF. The CDR3 nucleotides are TGTGCCAGTAGTATAGCGCCGGGTAGGACTGAAGCTTTCTTT.

The chain carries TRBV30 and TRBJ2-5; TRBD1 matches 8 bases. The last part of the DNA fits TRBJ2-7 better; the J call may be wrong. Germline V CDR1 and CDR2: GTSNPN, SVGIG (reference sequence). This CDR3 comprises 14 residues. The CDR3 DNA reads as TGTGCCTGCGAAAGACAGGGGATCTCCTACGAGCAGTACTTC. As protein: CACERQGISYEQYF.

This clone was seen only a few times. This chain connects TRBV6-1 to TRBJ2-7, with a tentative D call TRBD1 (6 bases). V was cut by 5 bases and J by 0 bases, with 8 bases left in between. There are 13 residues in the CDR3. The germline V gene encodes CDR1 MNHNS and CDR2 SASEGT. The CDR3 loop is CASSHRDSYEQYF. CDR3 bases: TGTGCCAGCAGTCACAGGGACTCCTACGAGCAGTACTTC.

The chain combines TRBV25-1 with TRBJ2-7; TRBD1 aligns across 9 bases. The CDR3 consists of 14 residues. With 6 bases clipped from V and 2 bases from J, the junction kept 5 bases outside the gene matches. Germline V gene data show CDR1 as MGHDK and CDR2 as SYGVNS. DNA for the CDR3: TGTGCCAGCAGGGGGGACAGGGTGGCCTACGAGCAGTACTTC. Translating it yields CASRGDRVAYEQYF.

The chain is built from TRBV19 and TRBJ1-5; 9 positions match TRBD1. The CDR3 is 15 amino acids. V dropped 6 bases and J dropped 1; count of bases not matched to a gene: 4. In germline, CDR1 is LNHDA, CDR2 SQIVND (reference sequence). The CDR3 coding sequence is TGTGCCAGTAGGAGACAGGGGGTCAGCAATCAGCCCCAGCATTTT. The encoded protein is CASRRQGVSNQPQHF.

This clone has just a few counts. The chain couples TRBV7-3 to TRBJ1-1; D gene uncertain. V lost 0 bases, J lost 5 bases, and 10 bases lay in between. CDR3 length: 14 residues. Germline V gives CDR1 SGHTA, CDR2 FQGTGA. The CDR3 region has the DNA TGTGCCAGCAGCTTAACCCCGCTTGCGACTGAAGCTTTCTTT. Translation: CASSLTPLATEAFF.

This clone was seen a handful of times. The genes are TRBV27 and TRBJ2-7, with 9 bases aligning to TRBD1. This CDR3 has 14 residues. V was pared by 2 bases and J by 5 bases, with 4 bases of the junction left unmatched. Germline lookup yields CDR1 MNHEY and CDR2 SMNVEV (reference sequence). This chain's CDR3 is CASSLVQGAHEQYF. The CDR3 nucleotides read TGTGCCAGCAGTTTAGTACAGGGGGCCCACGAGCAGTACTTC.

The rearrangement links TRBV29-1 to TRBJ1-2, with D tentatively TRBD1 (6 bases). V lost 6 bases, J lost 5 bases, and 16 bases lay in between. This CDR3 has 13 amino acids. Germline CDR1 and CDR2: SQVTM and ANQGSEA. The CDR3: CSVPGGAGYGYTF. As DNA, the CDR3 is TGCAGCGTCCCGGGGGGGGCTGGGTATGGCTACACCTTC.

In this sample, this clone turned up a few times. This chain links TRBV7-9 with TRBJ2-5, with D perhaps matching TRBD2 (6 bases). The J call may be mistaken, given a closer DNA end match to TRBJ2-7. Germline V gene lookup returns CDR1 SEHNR and CDR2 FQNEAQ (reference sequence). There are 14 residues in the CDR3. CDR3: CASTFGGSAYEQYF. The CDR3 coding sequence is TGTGCCAGCACCTTTGGAGGGAGCGCCTACGAGCAGTACTTC.

This clone was counted a few times. The chain links TRBV19 to TRBJ2-5; a weak D match, TRBD2 (6 bases). Germline V gene sequence: CDR1 LNHDA, CDR2 SQIVND (reference sequence). This CDR3 has 13 amino acids. Deletions cut 1 base from V and 5 bases from J, with 8 bases between. CDR3 residues: CASSIGRGETQYF. Written as DNA, the CDR3 is TGTGCCAGTAGTATAGGTCGGGGGGAGACCCAGTACTTC. The full variable domain, with the rest looked up from reference TRBV19 and TRBJ2-5, is DGGITQSPKYLFRKEGQNVTLSCEQNLNHDAMYWYRQDPGQGLRLIYYSQIVNDFQKGDIAEGYSVSREKKESFPLTVTSAQKNPTAFYLCASSIGRGETQYFGPGTRLLVL.

This clone is medium-sized (0.01 to 0.1%) within its sample. DNA of the CDR3: TGTGCCTGGAGTGTCCCCAGAGAAGTAGCTAAGCAGTTCTTC. This translates into CAWSVPREVAKQFF. The chain is built from TRBV30 and TRBJ2-1; D is unclear. The germline V gene has CDR1 GTSNPN and CDR2 SVGIG (reference sequence). The CDR3 is 14 amino acids. Trimming shortened V by 0 bases and J by 11 bases, and 17 bases separated the two germline ends.

The rearrangement joins TRBV30 to TRBJ1-5; D uncertain. V lost 0 bases, J lost 7 bases, and 16 bases lay in between. Germline-derived CDR1 and CDR2 are GTSNPN and SVGIG (reference sequence). The CDR3 is 15 residues long. CDR3 sequence (DNA): TGTGCCTGGAGTGTACCACGTCTTTCCGAGCAGCCCCAGCATTTT. The encoded protein is CAWSVPRLSEQPQHF.

This clone was picked up a small number of times. The rearrangement joins TRBV11-2 to TRBJ2-3, with D perhaps matching TRBD2 (6 bases). Germline V gene data show CDR1 as SGHAT and CDR2 as FQNNGV. V lost 2 bases and J 2 bases, leaving 11 bases between the germline ends. The CDR3 has 15 residues. The CDR3 here is CASSLFPGDTDTQYF. DNA of the CDR3: TGTGCCAGCAGCTTATTTCCGGGGGACACAGATACGCAGTATTTT. Drawing the rest from reference TRBV11-2 and TRBJ2-3, the complete variable domain is EAGVAQSPRYKIIEKRQSVAFWCNPISGHATLYWYQQILGQGPKLLIQFQNNGVVDDSQLPKDRFSAERLKGVDSTLKIQPAKLEDSAVYLCASSLFPGDTDTQYFGPGTRLTVL.

The J gene is TRBJ2-7, the V gene TRBV7-3; possible D gene TRBD2, 5 bases. This CDR3 comprises 15 residues. V lost 5 bases to trimming and J lost 0 bases, with 14 bases between them. Germline V gene data show CDR1 as SGHTA and CDR2 as FQGTGA. The CDR3 sequence is CASSEAASRSYEQYF. As DNA, the CDR3 is TGTGCCAGCAGCGAGGCGGCTAGCCGCTCCTACGAGCAGTACTTC.

The table lists this clone with a few counts. The gene calls are TRBV27 and TRBJ2-7, with TRBD2 matching 10 bases. In germline, CDR1 is MNHEY, CDR2 SMNVEV (reference sequence). Trimming cost V 4 bases and J 1 base; bases outside gene matches: 4. There are 15 residues in the CDR3. The CDR3 coding sequence is TGTGCCAGCAGTTATCAACTAGCGGGGTCCTACGAGCAGTACTTC. Its protein product is CASSYQLAGSYEQYF.

The rearrangement uses TRBV23-1 and TRBJ2-5; D may be TRBD1 (6 bases). TRBV23-1 is an ORF; its function is uncertain. This CDR3 has 15 amino acids. The ends were cut back, 6 bases at V and 2 bases at J, with 16 bases in the middle. DNA for the CDR3: TGCGCCAGCAGAGGACAGCAAACTTTTCAAGAGACCCAGTACTTC. Its protein product is CASRGQQTFQETQYF.